These 10 T cell receptor beta chains originate from one sample sequenced in a study of blood T cell repertoires in COVID-19. Using immunoSEQ multiplex PCR, the repertoire was profiled, and TCRdb retains in-frame clones only, with some absent. The sample consists of roughly 330,000 clones, 89% of them appearing once. The sample taken for sequencing was peripheral blood. Every receptor here comes from a young man who had recovered from COVID-19.

This clone was observed a handful of times. The gene calls are TRBV12-3 or TRBV12-4 and TRBJ1-2; D gene uncertain. The V and J ends lost 10 bases and 3 bases respectively, with 9 bases between them. The CDR3 is 11 residues long. Here the CDR3 DNA reads TGTGCCACCGGGGAATACTATGGCTACACCTTC. Translated: CATGEYYGYTF.

The chain links TRBV7-2 to TRBJ1-2, with D possibly being TRBD1 (6 bases). There are 15 residues in the CDR3. V lost 4 bases and J 5 bases, leaving 17 bases between the germline ends. Germline CDR1 is SGHTA and CDR2 is FQGNSA. CDR3 nucleotides: TGTGCCAGCAGCTCTCCCACGCAGGGGCCATATGGCTACACCTTC. It is translated as CASSSPTQGPYGYTF.

This chain uses TRBV20-1 with TRBJ1-2, with D maybe TRBD1 (5 bases). This CDR3 has 11 amino acids. The V end was cut by 0 bases, the J end by 7 bases, with 6 bases between. Germline V gives CDR1 DFQATT, CDR2 SNEGSKA (reference sequence). The CDR3 coding sequence is TGCAGTGCTAGAGAAGGGGCTGGCTACACCTTC. This codes for CSAREGAGYTF.

The rearrangement uses TRBV9 and TRBJ2-5, with 10 bases aligning to TRBD2. The CDR3 length is 16 residues. With 0 bases clipped from V and 5 bases from J, the junction kept 7 bases outside the gene matches. Germline CDR1 and CDR2: SGDLS and YYNGEE. CDR3 coding DNA: TGTGCCAGCAGCGTAGGGAGCGGGGGGGCCAGGGAGACCCAGTACTTC. It yields the protein CASSVGSGGARETQYF.

This clone was seen more than once but under ten times. The rearrangement uses TRBV27 and TRBJ2-1; TRBD1 aligns across 11 bases. The junction had 9 bases not matched to a gene; V was cut back by 5 bases and J by 9 bases. The CDR3 has 15 amino acids. Germline V gives CDR1 MNHEY, CDR2 SMNVEV (reference sequence). CDR3: CASSPGQGAAGEQFF. CDR3 in DNA: TGTGCCAGCAGTCCCGGACAGGGGGCTGCTGGTGAGCAGTTCTTC.

This clone was counted only a few times. This chain connects TRBV10-3 to TRBJ1-1; D ambiguous. The CDR3 length is 15 residues. Trimming took off 6 bases at V and 1 base at J, with 15 bases between the two ends. The V gene's germline CDR1 is ENHRY and CDR2 SYGVKD. CDR3 nucleotide sequence: TGTGCCATCAGCCCGGGAGAGGGTAAGAACACTGAAGCTTTCTTT. Its translation: CAISPGEGKNTEAFF.

This rearrangement joins TRBV2 to TRBJ1-2; possibly TRBD1 for D (5 bases). The V end was cut by 7 bases, the J end by 6 bases, with 15 bases between. Germline V gene data show CDR1 as SNHLY and CDR2 as FYNNEI. This CDR3 has 13 amino acids. CDR3 region: CASTPGREDGYTF. Here the CDR3 DNA reads TGTGCCAGCACCCCGGGCAGGGAAGATGGCTACACCTTC. Complete variable domain (other parts from reference TRBV2 and TRBJ1-2): EPEVTQTPSHQVTQMGQEVILRCVPISNHLYFYWYRQILGQKVEFLVSFYNNEISEKSEIFDDQFSVERPDGSNFTLKIRSTKLEDSAMYFCASTPGREDGYTFGSGTRLTVV.

The gene calls are TRBV27 and TRBJ2-3, with a tentative D call TRBD2 (5 bases). The germline V gene has CDR1 MNHEY and CDR2 SMNVEV (reference sequence). V was clipped by 7 bases and J by 0 bases, with 14 bases between them. This CDR3 contains 15 residues. CDR3 in amino acids: CASTLLGSSTDTQYF. For the CDR3, the DNA is TGTGCCAGCACCCTCCTTGGGAGTAGCACAGATACGCAGTATTTT.

The chain joins TRBV20-1 to TRBJ2-3, with 7 nucleotides matching TRBD2. Germline assignment: CDR1 DFQATT and CDR2 SNEGSKA (reference sequence). The CDR3 extends over 11 amino acids. V dropped 5 bases and J dropped 6; count of bases not matched to a gene: 2. The CDR3, as DNA: TGCAGTGCTGGACTAGGGGATACGCAGTATTTT. Translation gives CSAGLGDTQYF.

The V and J genes are TRBV7-9 and TRBJ2-3; 12 nucleotides match TRBD2. This CDR3 is built from 18 residues. Germline CDR1 SEHNR, CDR2 FQNEAQ (reference sequence). Trimming at V came to 5 bases and at J to 1 base, leaving 10 bases not matched to a gene. CDR3 nucleotides: TGTGCCAGCAGCCCGACTAGCGGGAGATTAGGAGGCACAGATACGCAGTATTTT. Its protein product is CASSPTSGRLGGTDTQYF.